Detailed here is one T cell receptor (beta chain). Its binding antigen is unknown. Base qualities are missing; no much larger clone stands one base away. This sample was taken from a study of radiation and T cells in renal cell carcinoma (dated by TCRdb to 2018 to 2021). With regard to the full study: TCR beta sequencing covered 50 to 55 samples in total, comprising some 26 tumors and roughly 27 peripheral blood samples. The last blood draw happened 4 weeks after radiation, timed to coincide with nephrectomy. A total of 4 million to 5 million unique CDR3 nucleotide sequences, encoding 2,500,000 or so unique CDR3 amino acid sequences, were found across all 50 or so samples. Overall results and qualifications from the work: Dynamics of the blood repertoire were not tracked past 4 weeks after treatment. The single-armed trial design could not address effects of radiation dose or scheduling on the TCR repertoire. An increase in top tumor clonotypes in blood was observed from baseline to 2 weeks post-radiation, followed by contraction by 4 weeks, which was taken to suggest transient expansion of tumor-resident clones. Because pretreatment tumor biopsies were not available, the study could not determine whether clonotypes were already present within the tumor at baseline.

This specimen's time point label, per the study, means: blood 4 weeks post-SBRT, at nephrectomy. Explained via the paper, the treatment or condition label denotes: 15 Gy SBRT to primary tumor, nephrectomy 4 weeks later. Samples were obtained from a clinical trial, in which 15 Gy stereotactic body radiation therapy was delivered to primary renal cell carcinomas and nephrectomy was performed 4 weeks later. To track tumor-enriched clonotypes, serial peripheral blood was sampled from radiation-treated patients at baseline and at 2 weeks and 4 weeks after SBRT. All patients had renal cell carcinoma with clear cell pathology. The QIAamp DNA Blood Mini Kit (Qiagen) was used to prepare genomic DNA for TCR sequencing. Samples were included in the analyses only if all quality control checks were passed. From V the trimming removes 8 bases and from J it removes 9 bases, while the gene matches leave 9 bases of the junction unaccounted for. The CDR3 numbers 14 residues from cysteine through phenylalanine. The sequence is cut down to CDR3 DNA, 42 bases in frame from base 1. The germline V gene specifies SNHLY as CDR1 and FYNNEI as CDR2.

Following the manufacturer's recommendations, the immunoSEQ kit was used to generate TCR beta libraries from genomic DNA. To prepare libraries, a first multiplex PCR with proprietary primers was run, followed by a second PCR that added unique barcodes, and a bead cleanup was done after each round. A positive control reaction and a negative control reaction, both provided in the kit, were run with every batch of samples. The final libraries were assessed on an Agilent 4200 TapeStation D1000 ScreenTape, pooled by volume, and quantified by qPCR. Sequencing ran on an Illumina NextSeq500 with a MidOutput 150-cycle cartridge, using 156 Read1 and 15 Index1 cycles with kit custom primers. The pooled library was loaded at about 1 pM, and roughly 20% PhiX control was spiked in. The authors' analysis ran thus. Vendor-processed data were analyzed in R, with a clonotype defined as all T cells sharing the same CDR3 nucleotide sequence. For clone abundance analyses, frequencies were normalized to the 10,000 most abundant clones per sample. Public T cell clones, which averaged fewer than five per sample, were excluded before analysis. A difference in abundance of at least 32-fold between compartments was used to define tumor-enriched and baseline blood-enriched clonotypes. A beta-binomial differential abundance model was used to identify clonotypes that were expanded or contracted between blood time points. The Baroni-Urbani and Buser coefficient was used to measure tumor-blood repertoire similarity, and groups were compared with two-tailed Wilcoxon tests in R. TCRdb provides this immuneACCESS table in a form limited to in-frame rearrangements. Some clones are lacking; in checked studies, under half of them reflect an unresolved V gene, and why the rest are absent is not known. V, J and clone size reflect that table, while D and trimming were determined from the DNA. The sample table lists approximately 65,000 clones, 60% to 85% of them with a count of one. About 6.4% of the sample lies in the top ten.

Sequencing was performed on blood, taken from a patient whose treatment included radiotherapy and nephrectomy. This TCR was recovered from a man in his 60s with renal cell carcinoma. This chain joins TRBV2 to TRBJ2-2, with TRBD2 matching 10 junction bases. The CDR3 sequence is CASDGTSAKRELFF. The DNA is TGTGCCAGCGATGGGACTAGCGCGAAGCGGGAGCTGTTTTTT.